This TCR beta chain appears in the sequencing data of a study of blood T cell repertoires in COVID-19. Study summary: Samples taken during acute and convalescent COVID-19 were collected in the United States, Italy and Spain. The analysed material was cDNA or gDNA that came from T cells, B-cell-depleted T cells, or PBMCs.

Authors' processing steps: Estimates of nucleated cell counts were drawn from the amplification of reference gene primers. Data came from immunoSEQ multiplex PCR; TCRdb stores just in-frame clones and leaves some out. Clonal size and the V and J genes are those of that table, whereas D and trimming came from the DNA. In the table there are roughly 250,000 clones, about 80% of which are singletons. V was clipped by 3 bases and J by 3 bases, with 6 bases between them. The CDR3 sequence is 12 residues long. The chain is built from TRBV12-3 or TRBV12-4 and TRBJ2-7, with no clear D. The sequenced sample consisted of peripheral blood. The receptor comes from a woman of 80 years or more with acute or convalescent COVID-19. The CDR3 coding sequence is TGTGCCAGCAGTTTCTATGGCTACGAGCAGTACTTC. Translated, it gives CASSFYGYEQYF.